The source of this TCR beta chain is a study of PD-1 blockade in classical Hodgkin lymphoma. Sequencing used immunoSEQ multiplex PCR; TCRdb keeps in-frame clones, though not all of them. This table holds 9,000 to 13,000 clones, 70% to 85% found once. Every single patient, without exception, relapsed after autologous stem cell transplantation, and brentuximab vedotin exposure varied. CDR1 and CDR2 from the germline V gene are SSHAT and FNYEAQ (reference sequence). The CDR3 runs 15 residues. V lost 2 bases, J lost 5 bases, and 7 bases stayed unmatched. The sample here was peripheral blood mononuclear cells (PBMCs), taken at baseline. The TCR comes from a human donor with classical Hodgkin lymphoma. The chain employs TRBV7-7 and TRBJ2-3; 7 nucleotides align to TRBD2. CDR3 region: CASSLSGATVDTQYF. As DNA, the CDR3 is TGTGCCAGCAGCTTAAGCGGGGCGACCGTAGATACGCAGTATTTT. Looking up the rest from reference TRBV7-7 and TRBJ2-3 gives the full variable domain: GAGVSQSPRYKVTKRGQDVTLRCDPISSHATLYWYQQALGQGPEFLTYFNYEAQPDKSGLPSDRFSAERPEGSISTLTIQRTEQRDSAMYRCASSLSGATVDTQYFGPGTRLTVL.